One and the same sample provided the 13 T cell receptor beta chains below, sequenced in a study of cytomegalovirus exposure and HLA in healthy donors. The PCR contained 60 Vbeta and 13 Jbeta primers. The protocol was immunoSEQ multiplex PCR, while the TCRdb copy is restricted to in-frame clones and leaves out a portion. This sample carries 130,000 or so clones, with roughly 2% going to the ten biggest clones. What was sequenced was PBMCs. The receptors originated from a woman under 30 in good health and CMV-seronegative.

This sequence joins TRBV30 and TRBJ1-2; 7 nucleotides agree with TRBD1. V dropped 4 bases and J dropped 6; count of bases not matched to a gene: 17. The CDR3 runs 16 residues. Germline loops: CDR1 GTSNPN, CDR2 SVGIG (reference sequence). CDR3 sequence reads: CAWTTPLGGGGDGYTF. The CDR3 region has the DNA TGTGCCTGGACTACTCCCCTGGGAGGAGGGGGCGATGGCTACACCTTC.

The chain joins TRBV7-9 to TRBJ1-1; D call uncertain. From germline, CDR1 is SEHNR and CDR2 FQNEAQ (reference sequence). This CDR3 contains 11 residues. The V end was cut by 4 bases, the J end by 12 bases, with 12 bases between. The DNA for the CDR3 is TGTGCCAGCAGCTCTCTGGGAGACCCTTTCTTT. It codes for CASSSLGDPFF.

The chain carries TRBV12-5 and TRBJ2-7; TRBD2 aligns across 12 bases. The CDR3 runs to 13 residues. The germline V gene encodes CDR1 LGHNT and CDR2 FRNRAP. V shed 6 bases, J shed 5 bases, and the junction held 2 bases outside the gene matches. DNA of the CDR3: TGTGCTAGTGGCCTAGCGGGAGGGGACGAGCAGTACGTC. As protein: CASGLAGGDEQYV.

This chain connects TRBV6-5 to TRBJ1-5; D is unclear. CDR3 length equals 15 residues. CDR1 is MNHEY and CDR2 is SVGAGI in the germline V gene. The V end lost 0 bases, the J end lost 6 bases, and 12 bases lay between the germline ends. The CDR3 loop reads CASSYSWREVQPQHF. The CDR3 region has the DNA TGTGCCAGCAGTTACTCGTGGCGAGAGGTTCAGCCCCAGCATTTT.

The chain is built from TRBV4-3 and TRBJ1-2; D perhaps matches TRBD1 (5 bases). The CDR3 is 15 residues long. Germline V gene sequence: CDR1 LGHNA, CDR2 YSLEER. With 3 bases removed from V and 3 bases from J, the gap between germline ends came to 14 bases. Written as DNA, the CDR3 is TGCGCCAGCAGCCACACATCCGGGACTGACTATGGCTACACCTTC. Translating it yields CASSHTSGTDYGYTF.

J is TRBJ2-5 and V is TRBV10-3; 14 positions match TRBD2. The V gene's germline CDR1 is ENHRY and CDR2 SYGVKD. The V segment lost 6 bases and the J segment 2 bases; nucleotides outside the gene matches: 5. The CDR3 loop spans 16 amino acids. The CDR3 protein is CAISLRLAGGQETQYF. Written as DNA, the CDR3 is TGTGCCATCAGCCTCCGACTAGCGGGAGGGCAAGAGACCCAGTACTTC.

The chain carries TRBV2 and TRBJ2-2, with 7 bases aligning to TRBD2. The CDR3 has 16 amino acids. The V gene end was trimmed by 6 bases and the J gene end by 1 base; junction bases not matched to a gene: 8. Germline loops: CDR1 SNHLY, CDR2 FYNNEI. CDR3 residues: CASRLAAGMNTGELFF. CDR3 bases: TGTGCCAGCAGGTTGGCAGCGGGGATGAACACCGGGGAGCTGTTTTTT.

This chain links TRBV5-4 with TRBJ2-7; D perhaps matches TRBD1 (6 bases). The CDR3 is 14 amino acids. In germline, CDR1 is SGHNT, CDR2 YYREEE (reference sequence). V was cut by 4 bases and J by 0 bases, with 11 bases left in between. The CDR3 sequence: CASSMDRSSYEQYV. In DNA form, the CDR3 reads TGTGCCAGCAGCATGGACAGAAGCTCCTACGAGCAGTACGTC.

The chain joins TRBV6-1 to TRBJ1-2; weak D call: TRBD1 (6 bases). In germline, CDR1 is MNHNS, CDR2 SASEGT. V lost 6 bases to trimming and J lost 1 base, with 12 bases between them. This CDR3 region has 14 residues. The CDR3: CASRKGQHNYGYTF. Written as DNA, the CDR3 is TGTGCCAGCAGGAAAGGACAGCATAACTATGGCTACACCTTC.

This chain uses TRBV7-8 with TRBJ2-7; a possible D gene is TRBD2 (5 bases). Germline V gene sequence: CDR1 SGHVS, CDR2 FQNEAQ. Trimming shortened V by 3 bases and J by 0 bases, and 12 bases separated the two germline ends. The CDR3 covers 15 residues. The CDR3 DNA reads TGTGCCAGCAGCTTGAAGGACGGAGGCTCCTACGAGCAGTACGTC. Its translation: CASSLKDGGSYEQYV.

The CDR3: CATSRDLGDRDYAEAFF. In DNA, the CDR3 is TGTGCCACCAGCAGAGATCTTGGGGACAGGGATTACGCTGAAGCTTTCTTT. The chain recombines TRBV15 with TRBJ1-1, with 9 bases identical to TRBD1. V shed 0 bases and J 6 bases; nucleotides not matched to a gene: 11. The CDR3 is 17 amino acids. The germline V gene has CDR1 LNHNV and CDR2 YYDKDF (reference sequence).

The CDR3 reads CASSGQARNEQFF. The CDR3 DNA reads as TGTGCCAGTAGCGGACAGGCGAGGAATGAGCAGTTCTTC. The chain uses TRBV19 and TRBJ2-1, with 7 bases matching TRBD1. This CDR3 spans 13 amino acids. V shed 6 bases and J 7 bases; nucleotides not matched to a gene: 6. Germline V gene data show CDR1 as LNHDA and CDR2 as SQIVND (reference sequence). Full variable domain (remainder filled in from reference TRBV19 and TRBJ2-1): DGGITQSPKYLFRKEGQNVTLSCEQNLNHDAMYWYRQDPGQGLRLIYYSQIVNDFQKGDIAEGYSVSREKKESFPLTVTSAQKNPTAFYLCASSGQARNEQFFGPGTRLTVL.

J is TRBJ2-7 and V is TRBV23-1; TRBD2 might be the D (5 bases). TRBV23-1 carries the ORF label, with uncertain function. The CDR3 consists of 13 residues. V was trimmed by 6 bases and J by 0 bases, leaving 9 bases between them. The CDR3 DNA sequence: TGCGCCAGCAGGACGGGATTCTCCTACGAGCAGTACTTC. Translating it yields CASRTGFSYEQYF.